The present T cell receptor beta chain was sequenced within a study of identical twins. Findings and limits, study-wide: Cord blood's abundant beta clonotypes had fewer insertions, unlike memory repertoires. Researchers reported excess low generation probability among twin-shared out-of-frame alpha sequences.

For this clonotype: Antigen unknown.

V shed 0 bases and J shed 6 bases, with 15 bases lying between them. CDR1 and CDR2 (germline): GTSNPN, SVGIG (reference sequence). The CDR3 loop spans 15 amino acids. Template switching, a step in the protocol, added a universal primer site, and cDNA carried unique molecular identifiers. TCRdb re-analysed the 5' RACE reads in MiXCR, keeping a single row per CDR3 protein. This sample yields some 500,000 distinct CDR3 sequences, of which roughly an eighth are seen a single time; approximately 1% belongs to the top ten. Every one of the donors was a healthy Caucasian. The same data also contributed to another study, on yellow fever vaccine responses in identical twins.

V and J are TRBV30 and TRBJ2-1; D is undetermined. This receptor was obtained from a young woman in good health. Input material: CD4+ T cells sorted from blood. Written as DNA, the CDR3 is TGTGCCTGGAGTGTGTGGCAGAGCTTGGGCAATGAGCAGTTCTTC. Its protein is CAWSVWQSLGNEQFF.